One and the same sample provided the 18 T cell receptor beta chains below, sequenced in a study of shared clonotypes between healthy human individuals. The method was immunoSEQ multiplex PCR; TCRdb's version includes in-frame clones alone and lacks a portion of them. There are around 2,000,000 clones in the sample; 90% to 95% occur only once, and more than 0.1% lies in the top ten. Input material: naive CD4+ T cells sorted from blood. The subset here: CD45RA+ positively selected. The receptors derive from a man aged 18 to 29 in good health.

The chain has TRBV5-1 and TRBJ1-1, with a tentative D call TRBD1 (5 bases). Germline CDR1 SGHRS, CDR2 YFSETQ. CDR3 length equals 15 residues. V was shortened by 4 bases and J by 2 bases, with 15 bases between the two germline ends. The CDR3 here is CASSPSGVGNTEAFF. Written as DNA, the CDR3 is TGCGCCAGCAGCCCCTCGGGGGTGGGAAACACTGAAGCTTTCTTT.

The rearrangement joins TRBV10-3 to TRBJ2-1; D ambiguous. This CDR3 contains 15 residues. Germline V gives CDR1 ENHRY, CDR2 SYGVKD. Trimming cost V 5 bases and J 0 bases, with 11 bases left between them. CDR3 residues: CAISMTEGSYNEQFF. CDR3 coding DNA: TGTGCCATCAGTATGACCGAAGGCTCCTACAATGAGCAGTTCTTC.

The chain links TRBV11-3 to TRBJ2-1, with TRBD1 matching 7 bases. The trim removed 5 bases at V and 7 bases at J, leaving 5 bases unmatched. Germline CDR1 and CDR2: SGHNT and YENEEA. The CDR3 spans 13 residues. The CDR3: CASSPVQGNEQFF. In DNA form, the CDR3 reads TGTGCCAGCAGCCCCGTACAGGGGAATGAGCAGTTCTTC.

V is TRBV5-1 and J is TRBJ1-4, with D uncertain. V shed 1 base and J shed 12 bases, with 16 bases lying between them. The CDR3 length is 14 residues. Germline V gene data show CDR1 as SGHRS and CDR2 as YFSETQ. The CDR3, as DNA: TGCGCCAGCAGCTTGCAGTCCGGGCGGTCGGAACTGTTTTTT. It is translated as CASSLQSGRSELFF.

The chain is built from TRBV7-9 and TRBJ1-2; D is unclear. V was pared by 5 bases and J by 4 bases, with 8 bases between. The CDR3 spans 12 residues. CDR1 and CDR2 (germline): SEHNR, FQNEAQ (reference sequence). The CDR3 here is CASSQETYGYTF. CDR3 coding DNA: TGTGCCAGCAGCCAGGAAACCTATGGCTACACCTTC.

CDR3 DNA: TGTGCCAGCATGGTTTCGGGAGGCCCCACCGGGGAGCTGTTTTTT. It translates to CASMVSGGPTGELFF. This rearrangement joins TRBV6-1 to TRBJ2-2, with 7 bases that match TRBD2. Germline assignment: CDR1 MNHNS and CDR2 SASEGT. Trimming removed 7 bases from V and 4 bases from J; junction bases left unmatched: 9. The CDR3 contains 15 residues.

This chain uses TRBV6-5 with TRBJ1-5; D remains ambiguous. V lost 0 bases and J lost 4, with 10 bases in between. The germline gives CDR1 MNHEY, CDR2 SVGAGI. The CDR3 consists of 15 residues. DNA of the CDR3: TGTGCCAGCAGTTACTCGGGCAGTCGAAATCAGCCCCAGCATTTT. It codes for CASSYSGSRNQPQHF.

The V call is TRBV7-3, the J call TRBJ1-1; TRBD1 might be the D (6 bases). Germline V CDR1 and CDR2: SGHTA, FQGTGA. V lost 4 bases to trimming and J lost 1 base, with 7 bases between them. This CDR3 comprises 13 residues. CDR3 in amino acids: CASSWGQNTEAFF. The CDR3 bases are TGTGCCAGCAGCTGGGGACAGAACACTGAAGCTTTCTTT.

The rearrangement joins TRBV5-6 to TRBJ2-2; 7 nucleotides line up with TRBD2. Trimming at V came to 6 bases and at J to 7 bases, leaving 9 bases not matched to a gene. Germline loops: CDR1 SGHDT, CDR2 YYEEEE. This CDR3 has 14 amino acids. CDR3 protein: CASILAGGNGELFF. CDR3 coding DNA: TGTGCCAGCATTCTTGCCGGGGGGAACGGGGAGCTGTTTTTT.

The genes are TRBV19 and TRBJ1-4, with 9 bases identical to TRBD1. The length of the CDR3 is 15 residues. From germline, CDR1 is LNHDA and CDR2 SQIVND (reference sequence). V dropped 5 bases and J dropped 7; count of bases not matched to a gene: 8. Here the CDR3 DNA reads TGTGCCAGTAGTTTGTATGGGACAGGGAGTGAAAAACTGTTTTTT. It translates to CASSLYGTGSEKLFF.

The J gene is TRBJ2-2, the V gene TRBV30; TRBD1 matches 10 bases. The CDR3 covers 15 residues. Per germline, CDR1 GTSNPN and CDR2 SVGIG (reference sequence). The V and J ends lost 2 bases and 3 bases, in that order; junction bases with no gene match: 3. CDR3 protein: CAWSIDRGHTGELFF. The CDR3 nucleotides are TGTGCCTGGAGTATTGACAGGGGGCACACCGGGGAGCTGTTTTTT.

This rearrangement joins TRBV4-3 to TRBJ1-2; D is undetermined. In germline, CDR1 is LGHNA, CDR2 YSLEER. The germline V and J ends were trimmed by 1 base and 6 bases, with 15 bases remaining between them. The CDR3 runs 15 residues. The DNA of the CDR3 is TGCGCCAGCAGCCAAGGGTGGGATGGGGTTGATGGCTACACCTTC. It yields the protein CASSQGWDGVDGYTF.

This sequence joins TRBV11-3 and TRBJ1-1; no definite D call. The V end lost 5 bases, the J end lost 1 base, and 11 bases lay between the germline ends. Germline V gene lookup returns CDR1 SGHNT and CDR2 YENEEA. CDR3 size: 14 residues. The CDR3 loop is CASSPSRTNTEAFF. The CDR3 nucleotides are TGTGCCAGCAGCCCCTCAAGGACGAACACTGAAGCTTTCTTT.

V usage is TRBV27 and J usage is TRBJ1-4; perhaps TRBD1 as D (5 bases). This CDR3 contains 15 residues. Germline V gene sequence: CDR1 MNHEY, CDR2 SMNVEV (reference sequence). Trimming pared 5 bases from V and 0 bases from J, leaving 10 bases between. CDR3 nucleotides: TGTGCCAGCAGTACAGGACTAGCAACTAATGAAAAACTGTTTTTT. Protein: CASSTGLATNEKLFF.

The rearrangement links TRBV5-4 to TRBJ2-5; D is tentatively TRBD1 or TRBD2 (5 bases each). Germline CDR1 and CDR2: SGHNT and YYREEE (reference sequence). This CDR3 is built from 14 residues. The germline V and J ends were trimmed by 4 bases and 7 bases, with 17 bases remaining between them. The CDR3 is CASSIKRGYGTQYF. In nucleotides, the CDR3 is TGTGCCAGCAGCATAAAGAGGGGTTACGGGACCCAGTACTTC. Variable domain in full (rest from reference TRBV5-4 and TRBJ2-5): ETGVTQSPTHLIKTRGQQVTLRCSSQSGHNTVSWYQQALGQGPQFIFQYYREEENGRGNFPPRFSGLQFPNYSSELNVNALELDDSALYLCASSIKRGYGTQYFGPGTRLLVL.

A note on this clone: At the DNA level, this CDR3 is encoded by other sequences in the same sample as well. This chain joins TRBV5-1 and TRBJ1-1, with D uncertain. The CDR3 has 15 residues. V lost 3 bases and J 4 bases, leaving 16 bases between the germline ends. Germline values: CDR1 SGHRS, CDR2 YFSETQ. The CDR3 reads CASSSDRSGGTEAFF. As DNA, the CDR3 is TGCGCCAGCAGCTCTGACCGATCCGGAGGCACTGAAGCTTTCTTT.

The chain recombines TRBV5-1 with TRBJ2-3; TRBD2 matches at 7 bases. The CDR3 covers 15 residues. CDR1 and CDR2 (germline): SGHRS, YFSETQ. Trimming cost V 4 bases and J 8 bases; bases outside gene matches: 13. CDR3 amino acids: CASSIASGAGGTQYF. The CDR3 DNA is TGCGCCAGCAGCATCGCCAGCGGGGCTGGGGGTACGCAGTATTTT.

The CDR3 loop is CASSPRGRETQYF. The CDR3 DNA reads as TGTGCCAGCAGCCCCAGGGGGCGAGAGACCCAGTACTTC. The rearrangement links TRBV11-2 to TRBJ2-5, with 8 bases aligning to TRBD1. Trimming removed 5 bases from V and 4 bases from J; junction bases left unmatched: 3. Looked up from germline, CDR1 is SGHAT and CDR2 is FQNNGV. The CDR3 is 13 residues long.